The rows below give T cell receptor beta chains drawn from one sample of a study of blood T cell repertoires in COVID-19. The assay was immunoSEQ multiplex PCR, and TCRdb's table has in-frame clones only and misses some. Of roughly 250,000 clones listed, roughly 80% are singletons. Source material: peripheral blood. The receptors come from a woman older than 75 with active or convalescent COVID-19. CDR3s include the opening cysteine and the closing phenylalanine or tryptophan. Clone sizes are given selectively: once, few, many, or a class where the clone is expanded.

clone_size j_call v_call cdr3_aa
. TRBJ1-2 TRBV6-5 CASSYANNYGYTF
. TRBJ1-4 TRBV3-1/TRBV3-2 CASSQGWNEKLFF
. TRBJ1-1 TRBV3-1/TRBV3-2 CASRRGLGTEAFF
. TRBJ2-2 TRBV28 CASGLGSNSAGELFF
. TRBJ2-5 TRBV20-1 CSASRRAGQETQYF
few TRBJ1-1 TRBV3-1/TRBV3-2 CASSHGQGNTEAFF
. TRBJ1-1 TRBV7-8 CASSPDPGDTEAFF
. TRBJ1-4 TRBV6-5 CASSYTFGRVNEKLFF
. TRBJ2-7 TRBV7-2 CASSGPGPYEQYF
once TRBJ1-5 TRBV18 CASSPGRVSNQPQHF
. TRBJ2-5 TRBV5-1 CASALVEQSQETQYF
. TRBJ2-1 TRBV27 CASRVLSGNSYNEQFF
. TRBJ2-3 TRBV5-1 CASSLGSGVTDTQYF
. TRBJ1-2 TRBV25-1 CASSEWGTGAEANYGYTF
. TRBJ1-2 TRBV9 CASSATGAVSGYTF
. TRBJ2-7 TRBV10-3 CATKTQGTYEQYF
. TRBJ2-1 TRBV5-1 CASSLGGTYDNEQFF
. TRBJ2-1 TRBV24-1 CATSDRTGGRYNEQFF
. TRBJ1-1 TRBV7-9 CASSLEFPGAEAFF
. TRBJ1-5 TRBV2 CASRQEISNQPQHF